A single sample gave rise to the 20 T cell receptor beta chains below, sequenced in a study of prognosis after radiotherapy for stage I lung cancer. Using two-round multiplex PCR, the authors amplified TCR beta CDR3 from genomic DNA. First-round PCR used primers specific to each TRBV and TRBJ gene. MiXCR, applied by TCRdb to the multiplex PCR reads, yields one record per CDR3 protein. The data show more than 15,000 distinct CDR3 sequences, just under 45% seen once. The sample here was PBMCs, taken before or after stereotactic body radiation therapy (not recorded which). The receptor source for this set is a donor over 45 with non-small cell lung cancer.

This clonotype was observed many times. The chain couples TRBV10-3 to TRBJ1-1; D unresolved. V shed 3 bases and J shed 5 bases, with 7 bases lying between them. CDR1 is ENHRY and CDR2 is SYGVKD in the germline V gene. The CDR3 is 12 residues long. The CDR3 is CAISERTTEAFF. The CDR3 DNA is TGTGCCATCAGTGAACGTACGACTGAAGCTTTCTTT.

A note on this clonotype: This likely came from a read error, as a far larger clone is one base away. This chain joins TRBV6-4 and TRBJ2-2; D unclear. Germline V gene lookup returns CDR1 MRHNA and CDR2 SNTAGT. The length of the CDR3 is 13 residues. CDR3 sequence reads: CAISYQDTGELFF. For the CDR3, the DNA is TGTGCCATCAGTTACCAGGACACCGGGGAGCTGTTTTTT.

This clonotype was detected many times. The rearrangement links TRBV7-2 to TRBJ2-1; D is unresolved. The CDR3 runs 11 residues. The germline CDR1 and CDR2 sequences are SGHTA and FQGNSA. The V end lost 5 bases, the J end lost 4 bases, and 3 bases lay between the germline ends. The CDR3 protein is CASSPYNEQFF. In DNA form, the CDR3 reads TGTGCCAGCAGCCCGTACAATGAGCAGTTCTTC.

This clonotype has at least ten counts. V usage is TRBV18 and J usage is TRBJ2-1, with 12 positions matching TRBD2. The J segment lost 4 bases and the V segment lost 3 bases, leaving 4 bases of the junction unmatched. The CDR3 spans 16 residues. The germline V gene encodes CDR1 KGHSH and CDR2 LQKENI. DNA of the CDR3: TGTGCCAGCTCACCGAGACTAGCGGGGGATTACAATGAGCAGTTCTTC. This codes for CASSPRLAGDYNEQFF.

This clonotype was seen many times. This chain joins TRBV28 and TRBJ2-1; 7 bases align to TRBD1. There are 17 residues in the CDR3. Germline V gives CDR1 MDHEN, CDR2 SYDVKM. J gave up 3 bases and V 2 bases, and 10 bases lay outside the gene matches. The CDR3 coding sequence is TGTGCCAGCAGTTTAGGAGGCGAGGGGGCGGTCTACAATGAGCAGTTCTTC. Translating it yields CASSLGGEGAVYNEQFF.

This clonotype has ten or more counts. This chain joins TRBV7-9 and TRBJ2-3; 7 nucleotides match TRBD2. The CDR3 runs 17 residues. The germline gives CDR1 SEHNR, CDR2 FQNEAQ (reference sequence). Trimming removed 4 bases from V and 5 bases from J; junction bases left unmatched: 15. The DNA of the CDR3 is TGTGCCAGCAGCTCCCTTGAAGAGGGAGGGAAAAAAGATACGCAGTATTTT. This encodes CASSSLEEGGKKDTQYF. Full variable domain (remainder filled in from reference TRBV7-9 and TRBJ2-3): DTGVSQNPRHKITKRGQNVTFRCDPISEHNRLYWYRQTLGQGPEFLTYFQNEAQLEKSRLLSDRFSAERPKGSFSTLEIQRTEQGDSAMYLCASSSLEEGGKKDTQYFGPGTRLTVL.

This clonotype was detected many times. J is TRBJ1-1 and V is TRBV6-8, with D possibly TRBD1 on 6 matching bases. CDR3 size: 14 residues. The V gene lost 7 bases and the J gene lost 1 base, with 13 bases spanning the gap. CDR1 MNHGY and CDR2 SAAAGT come from the germline V gene. CDR3 DNA sequence: TGTGCCAGCACCCCGGGACAAGGGAACACTGAAGCTTTCTTT. It encodes CASTPGQGNTEAFF.

The rearrangement links TRBV2 to TRBJ2-2; D is uncertain. The CDR3 is made up of 14 amino acids. CDR1 is SNHLY and CDR2 is FYNNEI in the germline V gene. The ends were cut back, 0 bases at V and 5 bases at J, with 7 bases in the middle. CDR3 residues: CASSEARQTGELFF. CDR3 nucleotide sequence: TGTGCCAGCAGTGAAGCGCGTCAAACCGGGGAGCTGTTTTTT.

This clonotype was counted a single time. A far larger clone is one nucleotide away, so this likely arose from a read error. V is TRBV6-4 and J is TRBJ1-2, with D uncertain. There are 13 residues in the CDR3. V was pared by 5 bases and J by 7 bases, with 14 bases between. The V gene's germline CDR1 is MRHNA and CDR2 SNTAGT. CDR3 in amino acids: CASSCNDSPGYTF. The CDR3 region has the DNA TGTGCCAGCAGTTGCAATGATTCTCCTGGCTACACCTTC.

This clonotype was counted at least ten times. This chain links TRBV11-2 with TRBJ1-1; no clear D. In germline, CDR1 is SGHAT, CDR2 FQNNGV. The CDR3 is 14 amino acids. V was clipped by 1 base and J by 1 base, with 7 bases between them. CDR3 sequence: CASSLGIRNTEAFF. The DNA for the CDR3 is TGTGCCAGCAGCTTAGGTATTCGGAACACTGAAGCTTTCTTT.

This clonotype showed up many times. This chain links TRBV2 with TRBJ2-3; the match to TRBD2 covers 7 bases. Per the germline V gene, CDR1 is SNHLY and CDR2 is FYNNEI. The ends lost 4 bases at V and 1 base at J; junction bases unmatched: 5. The CDR3 totals 15 residues. DNA of the CDR3: TGTGCCAGCAGTGCTCAGCGGGAAGGCACAGATACGCAGTATTTT. Residues: CASSAQREGTDTQYF.

This clonotype was found many times. V gene TRBV5-1 combines with J gene TRBJ1-1, with 8 bases aligning to TRBD1. V was pared by 4 bases and J by 0 bases, with 5 bases of the junction left unmatched. The CDR3 is made up of 15 amino acids. From germline, CDR1 is SGHRS and CDR2 YFSETQ. CDR3 sequence reads: CASSRTGGMNTEAFF. CDR3 nucleotide sequence: TGCGCCAGCAGCCGAACAGGGGGGATGAACACTGAAGCTTTCTTT.

There are many counts of this clonotype. V and J are TRBV19 and TRBJ1-5, with 8 positions matching TRBD1. The V and J ends lost 4 bases and 5 bases, in that order; junction bases with no gene match: 7. The germline V gene has CDR1 LNHDA and CDR2 SQIVND (reference sequence). The CDR3 extends over 15 amino acids. The CDR3 loop is CASSRRQGTDQPQHF. CDR3 coding DNA: TGTGCCAGTAGTAGAAGACAGGGGACGGATCAGCCCCAGCATTTT.

This clonotype was seen ten or more times. V is TRBV12-5 and J is TRBJ1-4; D remains ambiguous. Germline-derived CDR1 and CDR2 are LGHNT and FRNRAP. This CDR3 spans 13 amino acids. V was shortened by 2 bases and J by 8 bases, with 9 bases between the two germline ends. Here the CDR3 DNA reads TGTGCTAGTGGTTTGTCGGACGGGGAAAAACTGTTTTTT. Amino acid sequence: CASGLSDGEKLFF.

This clonotype is medium-sized in the sample. J is TRBJ1-6 and V is TRBV2, with TRBD1 as a possible D gene (6 bases). This CDR3 region has 13 residues. V was clipped by 7 bases and J by 14 bases, with 18 bases between them. Germline V CDR1 and CDR2: SNHLY, FYNNEI. The DNA of the CDR3 is TGTGCCAGCAAACCGACAGGCGCGGTAGCCCTCCACTTT. Its translation: CASKPTGAVALHF.

The chain combines TRBV5-4 with TRBJ2-7; 9 bases align to TRBD1. Germline assignment: CDR1 SGHNT and CDR2 YYREEE (reference sequence). The J segment lost 4 bases and the V segment lost 0 bases, leaving 8 bases of the junction unmatched. The CDR3 sequence is 16 residues long. The CDR3 sequence is CASSLAGTGLSYEQYF. The CDR3 region has the DNA TGTGCCAGCAGCTTGGCGGGGACAGGGTTATCTTACGAGCAGTACTTC.

The table lists this clonotype with many counts. The chain's CDR3 is CASSQGSRSGNTIYF. CDR3 DNA sequence: TGTGCCAGCAGCCAAGGTAGCCGCTCTGGAAACACCATATATTTT. The V call is TRBV3-1, the J call TRBJ1-3; D call uncertain. CDR3 length equals 15 residues. CDR1 is LGHDT, CDR2 YNNKEL, per germline (reference sequence). V dropped 1 base and J dropped 0 bases, with 7 bases sitting between them.

This clonotype has ten or more counts. The chain has TRBV5-1 and TRBJ2-1, with 9 bases aligning to TRBD1. This CDR3 spans 16 amino acids. Germline lookup yields CDR1 SGHRS and CDR2 YFSETQ. Trimming took 0 bases from V and 7 from J; bases not matched to a gene: 8. The CDR3 spells CASSLGPGTGMNEQFF. The CDR3 DNA sequence: TGCGCCAGCAGCTTGGGCCCCGGGACAGGGATGAATGAGCAGTTCTTC.

This clonotype was seen ten or more times. The gene calls are TRBV3-1 and TRBJ2-3, with D possibly matching TRBD2 (6 bases). Looked up from germline, CDR1 is LGHDT and CDR2 is YNNKEL (reference sequence). This CDR3 has 14 residues. V was pared by 1 base and J by 2 bases, with 7 bases between. This chain's CDR3 is CASSQGGVTDTQYF. The CDR3 region has the DNA TGTGCCAGCAGCCAAGGGGGGGTCACAGATACGCAGTATTTT.

The genes are TRBV6-2 or TRBV6-3 and TRBJ2-7; 9 bases agree with TRBD1. Per the germline V gene, CDR1 is MNHEY and CDR2 is SVGEGT. This CDR3 comprises 15 residues. V trimming: 5 bases; J trimming: 4 bases; junction bases outside the gene matches: 9. In DNA, the CDR3 is TGTGCCAGCAGTGTCCGGACAGGGGATAGGTACGAGCAGTACTTC. It translates to CASSVRTGDRYEQYF.